This T cell receptor (beta chain) was recovered during a study of CD8+CD57+ T cells in acquired aplastic anemia. The CDR3 contains 14 residues. Looked up from germline, CDR1 is LNHNV and CDR2 is YYDKDF (reference sequence). V lost 0 bases to trimming and J lost 2 bases, with 7 bases between them. This clonotype showed up just a few times. The study profiled TCR beta VDJ and CDR3 using genomic DNA as template. Using its own MiXCR run on the reads, TCRdb lists one record per CDR3 protein. Of fewer than 250,000 distinct CDR3 sequences in the sample, 40% to 50% were seen once. An expansion of CD8+CD57+ cells by flow cytometry had been shown in patients chosen for sequencing. Therapy had not been given to patients before blood sampling.

The chain has TRBV15 and TRBJ2-5; no reliable D call. Sequences were obtained from sorted CD4+, CD8+, or CD8+CD57+ T cells (not recorded which) from PBMCs. This TCR came from a human donor with aplastic anemia. CDR3 loop: CATSRDLGQETQYF. As DNA, the CDR3 is TGTGCCACCAGCAGAGATTTGGGGCAAGAGACCCAGTACTTC. The variable domain in full, completed from reference TRBV15 and TRBJ2-5, reads DAMVIQNPRYQVTQFGKPVTLSCSQTLNHNVMYWYQQKSSQAPKLLFHYYDKDFNNEADTPDNFQSRRPNTSFCFLDIRSPGLGDTAMYLCATSRDLGQETQYFGPGTRLLVL.